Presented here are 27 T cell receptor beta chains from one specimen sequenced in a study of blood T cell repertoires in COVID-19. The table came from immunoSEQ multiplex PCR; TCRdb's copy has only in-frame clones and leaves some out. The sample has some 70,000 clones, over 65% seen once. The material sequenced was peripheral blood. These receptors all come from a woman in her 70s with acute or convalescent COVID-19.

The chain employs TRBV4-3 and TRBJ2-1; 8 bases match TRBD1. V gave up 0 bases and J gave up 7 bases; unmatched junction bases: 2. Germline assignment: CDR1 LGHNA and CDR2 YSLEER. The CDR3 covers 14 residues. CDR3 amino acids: CASSQETGVNEQFF. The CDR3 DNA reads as TGCGCCAGCAGCCAAGAGACAGGGGTGAATGAGCAGTTCTTC.

The CDR3 DNA is TGTGCCAGCAGCGATGGCAGGGGGGCCCAGCCCCAGCATTTT. It encodes CASSDGRGAQPQHF. This chain uses TRBV9 with TRBJ1-5; 7 bases map to TRBD1. J lost 7 bases, V lost 3 bases, and 7 bases had no gene match. CDR1 is SGDLS, CDR2 YYNGEE, per germline. This CDR3 is 14 amino acids long.

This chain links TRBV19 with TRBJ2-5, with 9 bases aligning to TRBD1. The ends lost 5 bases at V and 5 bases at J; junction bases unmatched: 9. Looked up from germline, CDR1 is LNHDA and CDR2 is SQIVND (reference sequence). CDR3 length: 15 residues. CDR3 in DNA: TGTGCCAGTAGTGGGTCACAGGGGGCTGGGGAGACCCAGTACTTC. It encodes CASSGSQGAGETQYF.

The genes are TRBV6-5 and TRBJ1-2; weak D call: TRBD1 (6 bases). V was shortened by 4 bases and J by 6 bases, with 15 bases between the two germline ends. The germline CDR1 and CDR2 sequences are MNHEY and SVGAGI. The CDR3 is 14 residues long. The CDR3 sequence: CASSSRGGRNGYTF. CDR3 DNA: TGTGCCAGCAGTTCACGAGGGGGAAGGAATGGCTACACCTTC.

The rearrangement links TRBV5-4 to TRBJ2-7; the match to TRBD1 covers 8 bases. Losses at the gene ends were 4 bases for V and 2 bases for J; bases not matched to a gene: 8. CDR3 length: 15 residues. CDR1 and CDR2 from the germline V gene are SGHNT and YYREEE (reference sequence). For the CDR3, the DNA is TGTGCCAGCAGCCCCCTAGCAGGGGGCACCTACGAGCAGTACTTC. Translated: CASSPLAGGTYEQYF.

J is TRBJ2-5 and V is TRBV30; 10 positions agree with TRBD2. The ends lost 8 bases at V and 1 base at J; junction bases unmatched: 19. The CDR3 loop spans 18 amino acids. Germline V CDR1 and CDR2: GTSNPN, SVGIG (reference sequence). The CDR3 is CALVATSGNWELQETQYF. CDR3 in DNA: TGTGCCCTAGTCGCAACTAGCGGGAATTGGGAACTCCAAGAGACCCAGTACTTC.

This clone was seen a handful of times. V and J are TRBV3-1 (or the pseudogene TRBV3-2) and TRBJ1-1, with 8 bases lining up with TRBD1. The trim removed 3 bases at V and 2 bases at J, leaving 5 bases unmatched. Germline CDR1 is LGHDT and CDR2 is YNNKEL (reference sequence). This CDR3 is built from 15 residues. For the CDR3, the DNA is TGTGCCAGCAGCCACGTGGGACAGGTTAACACTGAAGCTTTCTTT. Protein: CASSHVGQVNTEAFF.

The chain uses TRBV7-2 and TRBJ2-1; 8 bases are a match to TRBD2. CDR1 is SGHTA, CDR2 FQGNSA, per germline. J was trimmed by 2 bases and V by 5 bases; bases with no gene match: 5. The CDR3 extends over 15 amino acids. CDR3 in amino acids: CASSLSGGTYNEQFF. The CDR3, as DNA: TGTGCCAGCAGCCTAAGCGGGGGTACCTACAATGAGCAGTTCTTC.

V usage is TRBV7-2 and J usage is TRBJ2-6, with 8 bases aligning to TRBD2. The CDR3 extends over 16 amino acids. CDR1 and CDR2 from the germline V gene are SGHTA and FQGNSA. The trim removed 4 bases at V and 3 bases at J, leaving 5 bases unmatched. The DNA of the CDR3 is TGTGCCAGCAGCTCCCTCGCGGGGGGTGGGGCCAACGTCCTGACTTTC. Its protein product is CASSSLAGGGANVLTF.

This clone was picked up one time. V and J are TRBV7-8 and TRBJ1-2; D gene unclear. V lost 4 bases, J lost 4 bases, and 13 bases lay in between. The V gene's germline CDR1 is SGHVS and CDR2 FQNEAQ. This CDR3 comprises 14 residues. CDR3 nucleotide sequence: TGTGCCAGCAGCTACGGTGAGGTTTCCTATGGCTACACCTTC. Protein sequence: CASSYGEVSYGYTF.

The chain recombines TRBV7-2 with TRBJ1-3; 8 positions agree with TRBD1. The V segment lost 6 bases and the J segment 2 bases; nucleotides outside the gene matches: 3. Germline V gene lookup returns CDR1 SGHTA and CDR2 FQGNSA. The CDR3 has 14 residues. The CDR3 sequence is CASRETGAGNTIYF. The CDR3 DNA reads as TGTGCCAGCAGGGAGACAGGGGCTGGAAACACCATATATTTT.

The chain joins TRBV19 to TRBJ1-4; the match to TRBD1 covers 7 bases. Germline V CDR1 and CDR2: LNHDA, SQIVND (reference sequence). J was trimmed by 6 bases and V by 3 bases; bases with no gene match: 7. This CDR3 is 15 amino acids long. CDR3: CASSIQTGFDEKLFF. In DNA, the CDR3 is TGTGCCAGTAGTATCCAGACAGGGTTTGATGAAAAACTGTTTTTT.

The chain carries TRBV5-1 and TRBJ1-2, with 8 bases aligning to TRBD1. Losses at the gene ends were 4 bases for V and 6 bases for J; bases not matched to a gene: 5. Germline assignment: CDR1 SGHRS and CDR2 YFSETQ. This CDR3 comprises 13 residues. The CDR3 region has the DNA TGCGCCAGCAGCCTAACAGGGGGAAATGGCTACACCTTC. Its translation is CASSLTGGNGYTF.

CDR3 nucleotide sequence: TGTGCCAGCAGCCCTGGACTAGCGGCGCTCTCCTACAATGAGCAGTTCTTC. As protein: CASSPGLAALSYNEQFF. V gene TRBV5-4 combines with J gene TRBJ2-1; TRBD2 matches at 10 bases. With 4 bases clipped from V and 0 bases from J, the junction kept 7 bases outside the gene matches. The CDR3 is 17 residues long. Germline CDR1 is SGHNT and CDR2 is YYREEE (reference sequence).

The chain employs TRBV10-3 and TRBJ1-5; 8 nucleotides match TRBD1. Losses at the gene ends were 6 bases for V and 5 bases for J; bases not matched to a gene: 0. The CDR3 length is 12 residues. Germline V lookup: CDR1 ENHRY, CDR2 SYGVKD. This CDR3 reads CAIRGQDQPQHF. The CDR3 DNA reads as TGTGCCATCAGGGGACAGGATCAGCCCCAGCATTTT.

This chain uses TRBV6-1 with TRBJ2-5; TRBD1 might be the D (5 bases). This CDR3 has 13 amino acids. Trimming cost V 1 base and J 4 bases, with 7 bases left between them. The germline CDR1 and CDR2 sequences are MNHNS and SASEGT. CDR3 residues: CASSEETAETQYF. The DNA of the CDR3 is TGTGCCAGCAGTGAAGAGACAGCAGAGACCCAGTACTTC.

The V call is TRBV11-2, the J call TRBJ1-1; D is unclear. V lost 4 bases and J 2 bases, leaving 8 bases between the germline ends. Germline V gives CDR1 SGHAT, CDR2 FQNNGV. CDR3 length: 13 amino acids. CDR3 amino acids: CASSSQLNTEAFF. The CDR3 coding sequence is TGTGCCAGCAGCTCACAGCTAAACACTGAAGCTTTCTTT.

The CDR3 DNA reads as TGTGCCATCAAGGAGGGGGCCCGGGGTAGCACTGAAGCTTTCTTT. It specifies CAIKEGARGSTEAFF. V is TRBV10-3 and J is TRBJ1-1, with TRBD1 matching over 7 bases. Trimming at V came to 7 bases and at J to 4 bases, leaving 12 bases not matched to a gene. CDR1 and CDR2 from the germline V gene are ENHRY and SYGVKD. CDR3 length: 15 residues.

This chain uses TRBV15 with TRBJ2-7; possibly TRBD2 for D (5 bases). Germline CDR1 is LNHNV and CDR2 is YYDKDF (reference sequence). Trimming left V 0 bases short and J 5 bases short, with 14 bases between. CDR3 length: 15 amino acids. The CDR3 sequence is CATSRELVGVDEQYF. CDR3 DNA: TGTGCCACCAGCAGAGAACTAGTTGGCGTGGACGAGCAGTACTTC.

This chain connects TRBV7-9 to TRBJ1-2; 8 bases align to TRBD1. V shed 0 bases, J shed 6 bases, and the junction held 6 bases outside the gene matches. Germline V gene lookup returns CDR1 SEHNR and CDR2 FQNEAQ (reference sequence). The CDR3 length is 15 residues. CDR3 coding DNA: TGTGCCAGCAGCTTAGCGGGCAGGGGGCCCAATGGCTACACCTTC. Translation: CASSLAGRGPNGYTF.

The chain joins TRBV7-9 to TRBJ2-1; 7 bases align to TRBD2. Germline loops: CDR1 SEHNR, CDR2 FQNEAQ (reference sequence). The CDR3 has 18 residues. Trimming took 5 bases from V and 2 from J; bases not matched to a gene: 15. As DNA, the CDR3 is TGTGCCAGCAGCGCCCTAGCCGGGGGAGGGCTTACCTACAATGAGCAGTTCTTC. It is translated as CASSALAGGGLTYNEQFF.

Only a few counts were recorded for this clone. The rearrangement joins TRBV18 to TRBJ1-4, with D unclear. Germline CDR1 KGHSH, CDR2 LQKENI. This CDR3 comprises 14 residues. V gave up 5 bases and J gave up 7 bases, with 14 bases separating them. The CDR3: CASSSGQIAEKLFF. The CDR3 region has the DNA TGTGCCAGCTCAAGTGGTCAGATCGCTGAAAAACTGTTTTTT.

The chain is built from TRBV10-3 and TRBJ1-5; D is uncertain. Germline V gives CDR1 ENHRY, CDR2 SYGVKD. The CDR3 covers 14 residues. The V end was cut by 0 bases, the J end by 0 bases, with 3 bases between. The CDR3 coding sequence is TGTGCCATCAGTGAGTCCGGTAGCAATCAGCCCCAGCATTTT. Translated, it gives CAISESGSNQPQHF.

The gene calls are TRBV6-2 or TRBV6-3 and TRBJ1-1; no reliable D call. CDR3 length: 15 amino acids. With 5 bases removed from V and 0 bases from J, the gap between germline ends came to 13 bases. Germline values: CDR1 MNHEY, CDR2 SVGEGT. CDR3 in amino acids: CASSDGTNMNTEAFF. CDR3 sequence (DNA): TGTGCCAGCAGTGACGGCACTAACATGAACACTGAAGCTTTCTTT.

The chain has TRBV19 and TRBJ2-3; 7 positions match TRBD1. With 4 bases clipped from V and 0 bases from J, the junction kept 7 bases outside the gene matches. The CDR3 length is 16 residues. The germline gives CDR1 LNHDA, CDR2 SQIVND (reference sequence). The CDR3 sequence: CASSRGTAASTDTQYF. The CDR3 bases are TGTGCCAGTAGTAGGGGGACAGCAGCTAGCACAGATACGCAGTATTTT.

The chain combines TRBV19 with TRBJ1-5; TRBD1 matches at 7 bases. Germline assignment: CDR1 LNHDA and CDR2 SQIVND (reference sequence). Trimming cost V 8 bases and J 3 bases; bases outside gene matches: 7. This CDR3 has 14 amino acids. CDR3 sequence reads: CASARDSVNQPQHF. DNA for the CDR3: TGTGCCAGTGCCCGGGACAGTGTCAATCAGCCCCAGCATTTT.

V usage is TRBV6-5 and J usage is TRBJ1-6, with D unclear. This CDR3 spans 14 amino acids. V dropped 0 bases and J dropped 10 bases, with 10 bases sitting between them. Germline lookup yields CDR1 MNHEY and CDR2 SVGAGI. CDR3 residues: CASSYSTRNSPLHF. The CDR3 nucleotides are TGTGCCAGCAGTTACTCCACTAGGAACTCACCCCTCCACTTT.